Sequencing of this T cell receptor (beta chain) was carried out in a study of T cell changes during pregnancy in multiple sclerosis. Deletions cut 0 bases from V and 2 bases from J, with 8 bases between. The CDR3 spans 15 residues. Germline lookup yields CDR1 LNHNV and CDR2 YYDKDF (reference sequence). Profiling relied on immunoSEQ multiplex PCR, and the TCRdb table lists in-frame clones only, not all of them. The sample consists of tens of thousands of clones, approximately 91% of them appearing once. This receptor was taken from a female donor with multiple sclerosis, enrolled in a pregnancy study. V and J are TRBV15 and TRBJ1-3; D call uncertain. The sample was peripheral blood, taken in the second trimester of pregnancy. The CDR3 bases are TGTGCCACCAGCAGAGATCCCACAGCTGGAAACACCATATATTTT. Protein sequence: CATSRDPTAGNTIYF. Full variable domain (missing parts from reference TRBV15 and TRBJ1-3): DAMVIQNPRYQVTQFGKPVTLSCSQTLNHNVMYWYQQKSSQAPKLLFHYYDKDFNNEADTPDNFQSRRPNTSFCFLDIRSPGLGDTAMYLCATSRDPTAGNTIYFGEGSWLTVV.